The clone carrying this T cell receptor (beta chain) came up a few times. The target antigen is unknown. This record comes from a study of T-cell reconstitution after alpha-beta-depleted transplantation in children. Whole-study results and caveats: Recipient T cells and thymic progenitors that survived gave rise to the high TCRbeta diversity observed at day 60 in some patients. Reported findings indicate that, about two months after transplant, alpha-beta T cells came from several hundred expanded clones, which were derived from non-depleted graft cells. At the one-year point after transplant, T-cell counts and TCRbeta diversity were found to come mostly from T cells that had been newly produced.

Unique molecular identifiers were used in preparing the TCRbeta library. From the PCR reads, TCRdb called clonotypes with MiXCR, one entry per CDR3 protein. The data contain around 580,000 distinct CDR3 sequences, under 25% of them seen just once; the ten biggest clones take up less than 15%. Material: PBMCs, mostly from graft donor cells, obtained 360 days after TCRalphabeta/CD19-depleted stem cell transplant. This TCR derives from a boy in the first two years of life who had a stem cell transplant for acute myeloid leukemia, so the T cells may come from the graft donor.

The CDR3 protein is CASSPSGQNTEAFF. The CDR3 nucleotides read TGTGCCAGCAGCCCCTCAGGGCAGAACACTGAAGCTTTCTTT. The chain joins TRBV6-1 to TRBJ1-1; D is possibly TRBD1 (5 bases). The CDR3 is made up of 14 amino acids. The germline V and J ends were trimmed by 6 bases and 1 base, with 12 bases remaining between them. Germline loops: CDR1 MNHNS, CDR2 SASEGT.